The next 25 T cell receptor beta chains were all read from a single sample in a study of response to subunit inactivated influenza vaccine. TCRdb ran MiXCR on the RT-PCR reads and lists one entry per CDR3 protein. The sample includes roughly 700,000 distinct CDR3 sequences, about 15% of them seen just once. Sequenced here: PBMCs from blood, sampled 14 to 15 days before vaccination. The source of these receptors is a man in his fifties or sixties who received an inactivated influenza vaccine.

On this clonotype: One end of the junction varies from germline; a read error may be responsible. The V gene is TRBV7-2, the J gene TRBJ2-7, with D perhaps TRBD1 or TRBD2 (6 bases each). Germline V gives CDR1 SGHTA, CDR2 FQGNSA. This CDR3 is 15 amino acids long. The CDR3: CASSLVRTAGYEQYF. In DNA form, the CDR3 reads TGTGCCAGCAGTTTAGTACGGACAGCGGGCTACGAGCAGTACTTC.

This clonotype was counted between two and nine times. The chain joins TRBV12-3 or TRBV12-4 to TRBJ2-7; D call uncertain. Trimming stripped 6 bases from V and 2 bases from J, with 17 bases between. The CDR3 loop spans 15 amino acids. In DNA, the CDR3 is TGTGCCAGCAGCCGCCCGGGCAGGAAAACCTACGAGCAGTACTTC. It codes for CASSRPGRKTYEQYF.

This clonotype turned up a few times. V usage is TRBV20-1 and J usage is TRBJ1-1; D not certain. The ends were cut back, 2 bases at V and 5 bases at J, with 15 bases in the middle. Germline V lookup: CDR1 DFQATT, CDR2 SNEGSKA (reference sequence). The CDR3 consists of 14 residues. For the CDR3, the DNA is TGCAGTGCTAGAAGTCCCATGGGCGGGACTGAAGCTTTCTTT. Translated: CSARSPMGGTEAFF.

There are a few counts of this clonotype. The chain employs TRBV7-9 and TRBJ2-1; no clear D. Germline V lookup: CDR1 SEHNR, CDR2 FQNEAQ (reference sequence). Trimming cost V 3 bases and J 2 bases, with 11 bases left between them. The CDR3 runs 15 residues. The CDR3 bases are TGTGCCAGCAGCTTCCTGGCGACCCCCTACAATGAGCAGTTCTTC. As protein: CASSFLATPYNEQFF.

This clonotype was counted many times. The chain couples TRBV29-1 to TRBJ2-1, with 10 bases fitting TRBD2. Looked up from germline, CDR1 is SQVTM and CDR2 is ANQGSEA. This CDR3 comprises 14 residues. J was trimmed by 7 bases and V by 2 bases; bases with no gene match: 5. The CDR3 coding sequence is TGCAGCGTTGAAATTTCTAGCGGGAGTAATGAGCAGTTCTTC. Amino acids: CSVEISSGSNEQFF.

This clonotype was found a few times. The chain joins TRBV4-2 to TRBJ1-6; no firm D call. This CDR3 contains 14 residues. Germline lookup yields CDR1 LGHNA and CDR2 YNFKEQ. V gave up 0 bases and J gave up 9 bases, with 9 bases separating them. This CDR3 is CASSQDDASSPLHF. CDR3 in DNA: TGTGCCAGCAGCCAAGACGACGCGAGTTCACCCCTCCACTTT.

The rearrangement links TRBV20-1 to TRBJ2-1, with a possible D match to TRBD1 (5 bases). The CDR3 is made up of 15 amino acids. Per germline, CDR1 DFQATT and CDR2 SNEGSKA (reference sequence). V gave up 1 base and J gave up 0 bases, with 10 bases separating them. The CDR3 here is CSARGQWSSYNEQFF. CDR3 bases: TGCAGTGCTAGAGGACAGTGGAGCTCCTACAATGAGCAGTTCTTC.

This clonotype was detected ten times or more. The CDR3 reads CSVATPPAGGPNEQFF. CDR3 bases: TGCAGCGTCGCTACCCCCCCAGCGGGAGGTCCCAATGAGCAGTTCTTC. The chain joins TRBV29-1 to TRBJ2-1; 9 nucleotides agree with TRBD2. The length of the CDR3 is 16 residues. Losses at the gene ends were 6 bases for V and 6 bases for J; bases not matched to a gene: 15. Germline V gene lookup returns CDR1 SQVTM and CDR2 ANQGSEA.

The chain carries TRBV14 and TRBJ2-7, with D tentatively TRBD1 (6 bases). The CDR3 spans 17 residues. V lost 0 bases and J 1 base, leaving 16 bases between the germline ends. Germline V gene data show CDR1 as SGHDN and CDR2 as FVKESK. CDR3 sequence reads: CASSQDPFLTGSYEQYF. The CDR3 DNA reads TGTGCCAGCAGCCAAGATCCGTTCCTGACAGGTTCCTACGAGCAGTACTTC.

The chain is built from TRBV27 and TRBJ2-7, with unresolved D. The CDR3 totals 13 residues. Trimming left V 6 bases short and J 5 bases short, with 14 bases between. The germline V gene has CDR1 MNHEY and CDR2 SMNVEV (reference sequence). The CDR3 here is CASSPGALHEQYF. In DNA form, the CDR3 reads TGTGCCAGCAGCCCCGGTGCCCTACACGAGCAGTACTTC.

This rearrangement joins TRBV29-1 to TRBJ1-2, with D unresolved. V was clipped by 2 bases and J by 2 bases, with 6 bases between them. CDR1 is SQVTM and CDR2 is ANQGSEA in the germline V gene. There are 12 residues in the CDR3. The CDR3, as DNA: TGCAGCGTTGAAATGGGCAACTATGGCTACACCTTC. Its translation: CSVEMGNYGYTF.

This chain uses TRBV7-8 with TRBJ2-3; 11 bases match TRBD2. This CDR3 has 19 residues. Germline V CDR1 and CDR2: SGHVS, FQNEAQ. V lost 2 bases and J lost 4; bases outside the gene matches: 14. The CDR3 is CASSLSRLLAGGMADTQYF. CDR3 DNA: TGTGCCAGCAGCTTATCCAGACTTCTAGCGGGAGGTATGGCAGATACGCAGTATTTT.

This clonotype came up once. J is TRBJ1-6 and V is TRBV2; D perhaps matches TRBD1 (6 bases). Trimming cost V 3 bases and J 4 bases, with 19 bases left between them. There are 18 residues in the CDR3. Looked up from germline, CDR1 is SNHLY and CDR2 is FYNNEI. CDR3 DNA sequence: TGTGCCAGCAGTGACTGGATGGTATCACAGGGATATAATTCACCCCTCCACTTT. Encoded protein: CASSDWMVSQGYNSPLHF.

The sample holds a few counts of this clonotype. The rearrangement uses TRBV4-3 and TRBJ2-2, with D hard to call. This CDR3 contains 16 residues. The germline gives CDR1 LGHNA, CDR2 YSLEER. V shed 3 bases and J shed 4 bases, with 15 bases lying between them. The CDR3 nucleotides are TGCGCCAGCAGCCAGACCCCCATGGGCGGCACCGGGGAGCTGTTTTTT. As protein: CASSQTPMGGTGELFF.

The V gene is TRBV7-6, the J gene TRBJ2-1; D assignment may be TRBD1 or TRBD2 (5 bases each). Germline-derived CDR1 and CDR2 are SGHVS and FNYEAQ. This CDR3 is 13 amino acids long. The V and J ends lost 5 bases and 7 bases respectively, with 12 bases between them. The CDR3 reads CASSVGTPNEQFF. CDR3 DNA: TGTGCCAGCAGCGTAGGGACGCCTAATGAGCAGTTCTTC. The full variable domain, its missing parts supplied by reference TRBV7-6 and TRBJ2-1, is GAGVSQSPRYKVTKRGQDVALRCDPISGHVSLYWYRQALGQGPEFLTYFNYEAQQDKSGLPNDRFSAERPEGSISTLTIQRTEQRDSAMYRCASSVGTPNEQFFGPGTRLTVL.

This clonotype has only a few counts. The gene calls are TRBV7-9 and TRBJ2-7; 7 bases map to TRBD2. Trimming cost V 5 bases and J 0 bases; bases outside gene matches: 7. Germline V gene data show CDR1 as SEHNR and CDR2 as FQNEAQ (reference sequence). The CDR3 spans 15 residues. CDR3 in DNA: TGTGCCAGCAGCCTCGGGCGGGAGAGCTCCTACGAGCAGTACTTC. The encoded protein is CASSLGRESSYEQYF.

CDR3 coding DNA: TGTGCCAGCAGTTTCGTCGGACAGCCTCCTCCCTATGGCTACACCTTC. It encodes CASSFVGQPPPYGYTF. The rearrangement joins TRBV28 to TRBJ1-2; maybe TRBD1 (6 bases). V was pared by 3 bases and J by 4 bases, with 18 bases between. Germline V CDR1 and CDR2: MDHEN, SYDVKM. This CDR3 is 16 amino acids long.

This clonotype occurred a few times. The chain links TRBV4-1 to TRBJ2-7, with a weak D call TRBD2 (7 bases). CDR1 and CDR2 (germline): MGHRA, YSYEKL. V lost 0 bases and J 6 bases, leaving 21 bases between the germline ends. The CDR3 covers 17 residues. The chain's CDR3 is CASSQDGPGGRAGEQYF. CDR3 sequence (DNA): TGCGCCAGCAGCCAAGATGGGCCCGGGGGGCGGGCCGGCGAGCAGTACTTC.

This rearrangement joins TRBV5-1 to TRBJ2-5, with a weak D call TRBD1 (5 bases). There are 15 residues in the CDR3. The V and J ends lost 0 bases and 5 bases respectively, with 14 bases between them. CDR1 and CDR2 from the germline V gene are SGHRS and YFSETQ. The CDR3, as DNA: TGCGCCAGCAGCTTGGCCGGACACGGACGGGAGACCCAGTACTTC. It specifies CASSLAGHGRETQYF. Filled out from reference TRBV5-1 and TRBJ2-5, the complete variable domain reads KAGVTQTPRYLIKTRGQQVTLSCSPISGHRSVSWYQQTPGQGLQFLFEYFSETQRNKGNFPGRFSGRQFSNSRSEMNVSTLELGDSALYLCASSLAGHGRETQYFGPGTRLLVL.

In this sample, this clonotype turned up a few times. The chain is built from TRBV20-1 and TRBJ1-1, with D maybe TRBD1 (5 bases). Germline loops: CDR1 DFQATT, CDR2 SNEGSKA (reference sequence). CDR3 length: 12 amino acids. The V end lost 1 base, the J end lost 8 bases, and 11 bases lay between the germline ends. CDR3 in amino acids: CSARATAREAFF. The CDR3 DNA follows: TGCAGTGCTAGAGCGACAGCCCGGGAAGCTTTCTTT.

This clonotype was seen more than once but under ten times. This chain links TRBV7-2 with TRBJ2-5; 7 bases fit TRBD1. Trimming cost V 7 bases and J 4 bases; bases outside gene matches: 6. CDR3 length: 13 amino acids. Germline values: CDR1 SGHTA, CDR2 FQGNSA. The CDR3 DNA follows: TGTGCCAGCACCATGACAGGGCCAGAGACCCAGTACTTC. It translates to CASTMTGPETQYF.

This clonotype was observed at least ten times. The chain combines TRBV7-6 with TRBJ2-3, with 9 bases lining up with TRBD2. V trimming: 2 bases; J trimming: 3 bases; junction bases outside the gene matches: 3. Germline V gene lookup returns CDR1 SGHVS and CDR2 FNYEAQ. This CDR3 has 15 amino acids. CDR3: CASSLLAGKTDTQYF. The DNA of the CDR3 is TGTGCCAGCAGCTTACTAGCGGGAAAAACAGATACGCAGTATTTT.

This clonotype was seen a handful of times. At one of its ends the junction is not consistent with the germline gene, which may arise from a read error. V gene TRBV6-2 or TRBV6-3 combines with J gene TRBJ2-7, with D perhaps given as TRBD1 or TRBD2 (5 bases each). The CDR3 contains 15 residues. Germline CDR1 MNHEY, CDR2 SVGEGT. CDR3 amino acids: CASSYGSRPYLPRDF. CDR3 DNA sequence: TGTGCCAGCAGTTACGGGAGCAGACCGTACCTTCCCAGGGACTTC.

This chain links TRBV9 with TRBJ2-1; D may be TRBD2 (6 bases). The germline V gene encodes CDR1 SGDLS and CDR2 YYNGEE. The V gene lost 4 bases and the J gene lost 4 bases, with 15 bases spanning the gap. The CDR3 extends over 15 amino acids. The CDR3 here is CASSTGGKPYNEQFF. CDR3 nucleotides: TGTGCCAGCAGCACAGGAGGGAAACCTTACAATGAGCAGTTCTTC.

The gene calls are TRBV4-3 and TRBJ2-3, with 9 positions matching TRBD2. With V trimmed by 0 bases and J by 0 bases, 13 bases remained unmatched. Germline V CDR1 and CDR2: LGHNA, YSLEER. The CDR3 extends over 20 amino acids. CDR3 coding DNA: TGCGCCAGCAGCCAAGATCATGTGGGCGGGAGGGCTTATAGCACAGATACGCAGTATTTT. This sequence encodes CASSQDHVGGRAYSTDTQYF.